The 30 T cell receptor beta chains below all came from one sample that was sequenced in a study of blood T cell repertoires in COVID-19. The repertoire was sequenced with immunoSEQ multiplex PCR; TCRdb's copy has only in-frame clones and lacks some. Of around 55,000 clones in the sample, 80% to 90% were seen once. Input material: peripheral blood. These receptors were taken from a man aged 60-69 years with acute or convalescent COVID-19.

The CDR3 protein is CASTHSGRISTDTQYF. The CDR3 DNA follows: TGTGCCAGCACCCATAGCGGGAGGATTAGCACAGATACGCAGTATTTT. The V call is TRBV6-8, the J call TRBJ2-3, with 10 bases fitting TRBD2. Looked up from germline, CDR1 is MNHGY and CDR2 is SAAAGT. The CDR3 has 16 residues. V shed 7 bases and J 0 bases; nucleotides not matched to a gene: 7.

V usage is TRBV9 and J usage is TRBJ2-3; 11 nucleotides align to TRBD2. Germline values: CDR1 SGDLS, CDR2 YYNGEE. The length of the CDR3 is 16 residues. Trimming removed 3 bases from V and 4 bases from J; junction bases left unmatched: 7. CDR3: CASSALAGGGSDTQYF. CDR3 DNA sequence: TGTGCCAGCAGCGCCTTAGCGGGAGGGGGATCAGATACGCAGTATTTT.

This chain uses TRBV9 with TRBJ2-2; 9 nucleotides align to TRBD2. The CDR3 is made up of 17 amino acids. In germline, CDR1 is SGDLS, CDR2 YYNGEE. The V segment lost 0 bases and the J segment 5 bases; nucleotides outside the gene matches: 8. The CDR3 spells CASSVGGRLAGTGELFF. In DNA form, the CDR3 reads TGTGCCAGCAGCGTAGGGGGCCGCCTAGCGGGAACCGGGGAGCTGTTTTTT.

The J gene is TRBJ2-7, the V gene TRBV12-3 or TRBV12-4, with D tentatively TRBD1 (5 bases). V was cut by 6 bases and J by 2 bases, with 11 bases left in between. This CDR3 is built from 13 residues. The CDR3 sequence is CASRSPGPYEQYF. The CDR3 region has the DNA TGTGCCAGCAGGTCCCCAGGGCCCTACGAGCAGTACTTC.

The V call is TRBV12-3 or TRBV12-4, the J call TRBJ1-1, with D unresolved. The CDR3 consists of 12 residues. Trimming left V 0 bases short and J 5 bases short, with 4 bases between. The CDR3: CASSLAQTEAFF. For the CDR3, the DNA is TGTGCCAGCAGTTTAGCGCAGACTGAAGCTTTCTTT.

This chain's CDR3 is CASSLVSETANTEAFF. CDR3 nucleotide sequence: TGTGCCAGCAGCTTAGTATCCGAGACAGCGAACACTGAAGCTTTCTTT. The chain couples TRBV11-2 to TRBJ1-1; D may be TRBD1 (5 bases). The CDR3 spans 16 residues. CDR1 and CDR2 (germline): SGHAT, FQNNGV. The V gene lost 1 base and the J gene lost 1 base, with 13 bases spanning the gap.

This sequence joins TRBV5-1 and TRBJ1-1, with D tentatively TRBD1 (6 bases). With 0 bases removed from V and 10 bases from J, the gap between germline ends came to 16 bases. The CDR3 contains 14 residues. Germline V gene lookup returns CDR1 SGHRS and CDR2 YFSETQ. CDR3 DNA: TGCGCCAGCAGCTTGGGAGGGGACACTACCGGAGCTTTCTTT. Protein sequence: CASSLGGDTTGAFF.

The chain combines TRBV5-5 with TRBJ2-1, with 11 bases fitting TRBD1. Germline V gene sequence: CDR1 SGHKS, CDR2 YYEKEE (reference sequence). The CDR3 spans 15 residues. J gave up 4 bases and V 6 bases, and 6 bases lay outside the gene matches. DNA for the CDR3: TGTGCCAGCAACTGGGGGACAGGGGGTTACAATGAGCAGTTCTTC. Translation: CASNWGTGGYNEQFF.

With respect to this clone: Other nucleotide sequences from this sample produce the same CDR3. This chain uses TRBV29-1 with TRBJ1-2; TRBD1 matches 7 bases. The germline gives CDR1 SQVTM, CDR2 ANQGSEA. V trimming: 7 bases; J trimming: 3 bases; junction bases outside the gene matches: 5. The CDR3 spans 12 residues. The CDR3 loop reads CSAGQDDYGYTF. The CDR3 DNA follows: TGCAGCGCCGGACAGGATGACTATGGCTACACCTTC. Using reference TRBV29-1 and TRBJ1-2 for the parts outside the CDR3, the full variable domain is SAVISQKPSRDICQRGTSLTIQCQVDSQVTMMFWYRQQPGQSLTLIATANQGSEATYESGFVIDKFPISRPNLTFSTLTVSNMSPEDSSIYLCSAGQDDYGYTFGSGTRLTVV.

This clone has just a few counts. This chain connects TRBV10-3 to TRBJ2-7; 7 bases map to TRBD1. The germline gives CDR1 ENHRY, CDR2 SYGVKD. The CDR3 runs 14 residues. V lost 4 bases to trimming and J lost 3 bases; unmatched junction nucleotides: 6. CDR3 sequence reads: CAISVSGTDYEQYF. The CDR3 nucleotides are TGTGCCATCAGTGTCTCCGGGACAGACTACGAGCAGTACTTC.

The CDR3 here is CASSKGQGVLDTQYF. The CDR3 DNA sequence: TGTGCCAGCAGTAAGGGACAGGGGGTATTAGATACGCAGTATTTT. This rearrangement joins TRBV28 to TRBJ2-3; the match to TRBD1 covers 11 bases. The CDR3 is made up of 15 amino acids. Trimming removed 5 bases from V and 5 bases from J; junction bases left unmatched: 6. CDR1 is MDHEN, CDR2 SYDVKM, per germline.

The J gene is TRBJ2-4, the V gene TRBV7-8; tentatively, D is TRBD2 (5 bases). The CDR3 runs 17 residues. V lost 5 bases and J 1 base, leaving 18 bases between the germline ends. Germline values: CDR1 SGHVS, CDR2 FQNEAQ. The CDR3 protein is CASSPSYGVWAKNIQYF. CDR3 bases: TGTGCCAGCAGCCCGTCTTACGGGGTGTGGGCCAAAAACATTCAGTACTTC.

This clone occurred a few times. The CDR3 is CASSLVDRGHTEAFF. The CDR3 coding sequence is TGTGCCAGCAGCTTGGTCGACAGGGGGCACACTGAAGCTTTCTTT. The chain uses TRBV5-4 and TRBJ1-1; TRBD1 matches at 10 bases. Per germline, CDR1 SGHNT and CDR2 YYREEE (reference sequence). This CDR3 is built from 15 residues. V lost 0 bases, J lost 3 bases, and 2 bases stayed unmatched.

The chain employs TRBV7-6 and TRBJ1-2; 9 nucleotides align to TRBD1. Trimming at V came to 4 bases and at J to 6 bases, leaving 21 bases not matched to a gene. This CDR3 is 19 amino acids long. Germline lookup yields CDR1 SGHVS and CDR2 FNYEAQ. The CDR3 sequence is CASSSVNRGRVIYEDGYTF. The CDR3 DNA is TGTGCCAGCAGCTCAGTGAACAGGGGGCGTGTGATATATGAGGATGGCTACACCTTC.

The V call is TRBV21-1, the J call TRBJ2-1; the D call in the table, TRBD1, was not verified against the DNA. TRBV21-1 is labeled a pseudogene. The CDR3 totals 17 residues. CDR3 nucleotides: TGTGCCAGCAGCAAAGGGGGGACAGGGGGCGCGTACAATGAGCAGTTCTTC. Its translation is CASSKGGTGGAYNEQFF.

V and J are TRBV30 and TRBJ1-5; D is unclear. V lost 5 bases and J 7 bases, leaving 18 bases between the germline ends. Per germline, CDR1 GTSNPN and CDR2 SVGIG (reference sequence). There are 14 residues in the CDR3. The CDR3 reads CAWAAGGSPQPQHF. In nucleotides, the CDR3 is TGTGCCTGGGCGGCCGGAGGGTCCCCCCAGCCCCAGCATTTT. The whole variable domain, remainder taken from reference TRBV30 and TRBJ1-5, is SQTIHQWPATLVQPVGSPLSLECTVEGTSNPNLYWYRQAAGRGLQLLFYSVGIGQISSEVPQNLSASRPQDRQFILSSKKLLLSDSGFYLCAWAAGGSPQPQHFGDGTRLSIL.

J is TRBJ2-1 and V is TRBV29-1, with D perhaps TRBD1 (6 bases). The germline V gene encodes CDR1 SQVTM and CDR2 ANQGSEA. The CDR3 contains 12 residues. V was shortened by 4 bases and J by 8 bases, with 12 bases between the two germline ends. The CDR3 sequence: CSVGQVRDEQFF. The CDR3 coding sequence is TGCAGCGTTGGACAGGTCAGGGATGAGCAGTTCTTC.

In DNA form, the CDR3 reads TGTGCCAGCAGTTTAATTCCCGACAGGGGGAGTGGTGAGCAGTTCTTC. This gives the protein CASSLIPDRGSGEQFF. V is TRBV27 and J is TRBJ2-1; TRBD1 agrees at 9 bases. Germline assignment: CDR1 MNHEY and CDR2 SMNVEV (reference sequence). The CDR3 length is 16 residues. V trimming: 2 bases; J trimming: 9 bases; junction bases outside the gene matches: 11.

The table lists this clone with a count of one. The chain is built from TRBV4-3 and TRBJ1-6, with D tentatively TRBD1 (5 bases). The germline V gene has CDR1 LGHNA and CDR2 YSLEER. This CDR3 comprises 16 residues. V was trimmed by 1 base and J by 7 bases, leaving 14 bases between them. The CDR3 region is CASSQVDLQGNSPLHF. The CDR3 DNA reads TGCGCCAGCAGCCAAGTAGATTTGCAGGGAAATTCACCCCTCCACTTT.

This clone turned up a few times. The chain has TRBV30 and TRBJ2-7; a possible D gene is TRBD1 (6 bases). With 2 bases removed from V and 0 bases from J, the gap between germline ends came to 14 bases. Germline lookup yields CDR1 GTSNPN and CDR2 SVGIG (reference sequence). This CDR3 is built from 15 residues. CDR3 coding DNA: TGTGCCTGGAGTTTGGGGGCAGGAAGCTCCTACGAGCAGTACTTC. Translation: CAWSLGAGSSYEQYF.

The chain recombines TRBV5-1 with TRBJ1-4; unclear D gene. In germline, CDR1 is SGHRS, CDR2 YFSETQ. The CDR3 has 14 residues. Deletions cut 5 bases from V and 5 bases from J, with 13 bases between. CDR3 nucleotide sequence: TGCGCCAGCAGTACGGACGGACTAAATGAAAAACTGTTTTTT. Its protein product is CASSTDGLNEKLFF.

This chain links TRBV14 with TRBJ2-7; D remains ambiguous. From germline, CDR1 is SGHDN and CDR2 FVKESK. The V end was cut by 0 bases, the J end by 4 bases, with 10 bases between. CDR3 length equals 14 residues. The DNA of the CDR3 is TGTGCCAGCAGCCAAGATCGTGGAGTTTACGAGCAGTACTTC. This codes for CASSQDRGVYEQYF.

The chain has TRBV5-1 and TRBJ2-2; D is possibly TRBD2 (5 bases). This CDR3 contains 17 residues. Trimming took off 3 bases at V and 0 bases at J, with 15 bases between the two ends. Germline V lookup: CDR1 SGHRS, CDR2 YFSETQ. CDR3: CASSSVVWGANTGELFF. DNA for the CDR3: TGCGCCAGCAGCTCCGTGGTGTGGGGAGCGAACACCGGGGAGCTGTTTTTT.

The chain combines TRBV11-2 with TRBJ1-1; maybe TRBD1 (6 bases). The CDR3 is made up of 14 amino acids. Germline-derived CDR1 and CDR2 are SGHAT and FQNNGV. Trimming shortened V by 2 bases and J by 5 bases, and 12 bases separated the two germline ends. CDR3 nucleotides: TGTGCCAGCAGCTTACAAGGGACATCAACTGAAGCTTTCTTT. Translating gives CASSLQGTSTEAFF.

The chain is built from TRBV5-1 and TRBJ2-2; the D is unclear. Trimming cost V 0 bases and J 1 base, with 4 bases left between them. CDR1 is SGHRS, CDR2 YFSETQ, per germline. The CDR3 spans 14 residues. The CDR3 DNA reads TGCGCCAGCAGCTTGGGGCTGAACACCGGGGAGCTGTTTTTT. Translation: CASSLGLNTGELFF.

The rearrangement uses TRBV19 and TRBJ1-4; D might be TRBD1 (5 bases). Per the germline V gene, CDR1 is LNHDA and CDR2 is SQIVND (reference sequence). V dropped 4 bases and J dropped 7 bases, with 16 bases sitting between them. This CDR3 has 15 residues. Written as DNA, the CDR3 is TGTGCCAGTAGTAAAACCCAGGGTCTTAGTGAAAAACTGTTTTTT. This gives the protein CASSKTQGLSEKLFF.

The chain couples TRBV7-2 to TRBJ2-5; a weak D match, TRBD1 (6 bases). Germline V CDR1 and CDR2: SGHTA, FQGNSA. The CDR3 covers 15 residues. With 4 bases removed from V and 5 bases from J, the gap between germline ends came to 17 bases. CDR3: CASSSQGLPGETQYF. CDR3 DNA: TGTGCCAGCAGCTCCCAGGGGCTGCCCGGGGAGACCCAGTACTTC.

In this sample, this clone turned up once. CDR3 amino acids: CASSYPRGSYEQYF. The CDR3 DNA is TGTGCCAGCAGTTACCCTCGGGGTAGCTACGAGCAGTACTTC. The chain links TRBV6-2 or TRBV6-3 to TRBJ2-7; TRBD2 might be the D (5 bases). Germline-derived CDR1 and CDR2 are MNHEY and SVGEGT. Trimming pared 2 bases from V and 3 bases from J, leaving 11 bases between. This CDR3 contains 14 residues.

The chain combines TRBV28 with TRBJ1-2; a weak D match, TRBD1 (6 bases). From germline, CDR1 is MDHEN and CDR2 SYDVKM. The germline V and J ends were trimmed by 5 bases and 5 bases, with 12 bases remaining between them. The CDR3 is 13 amino acids. The CDR3 DNA follows: TGTGCCAGCAGTATCGGGACACAGTATGGCTACACCTTC. It translates to CASSIGTQYGYTF.

J is TRBJ2-2 and V is TRBV27; D remains ambiguous. This CDR3 is built from 15 residues. Per germline, CDR1 MNHEY and CDR2 SMNVEV (reference sequence). V was pared by 3 bases and J by 0 bases, with 8 bases between. The CDR3 spells CASSLVRTNTGELFF. The DNA of the CDR3 is TGTGCCAGCAGTTTGGTGCGGACGAACACCGGGGAGCTGTTTTTT.